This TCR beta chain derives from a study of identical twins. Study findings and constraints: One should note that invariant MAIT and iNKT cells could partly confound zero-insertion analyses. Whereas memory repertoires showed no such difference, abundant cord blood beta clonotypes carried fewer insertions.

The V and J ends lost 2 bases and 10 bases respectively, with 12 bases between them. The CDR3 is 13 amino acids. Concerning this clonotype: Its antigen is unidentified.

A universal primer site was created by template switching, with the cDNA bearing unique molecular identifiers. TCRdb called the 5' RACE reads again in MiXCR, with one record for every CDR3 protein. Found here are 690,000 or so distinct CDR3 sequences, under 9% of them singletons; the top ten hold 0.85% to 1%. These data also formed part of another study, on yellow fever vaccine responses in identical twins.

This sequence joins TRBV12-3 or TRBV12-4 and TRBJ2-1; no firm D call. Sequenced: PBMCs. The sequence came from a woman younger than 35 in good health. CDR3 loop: CASSLMRLEEQFF. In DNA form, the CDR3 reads TGTGCCAGCAGTTTAATGCGGCTGGAGGAGCAGTTCTTC.